This entry is about one T cell receptor beta chain. Its target is not known. This specimen belongs to a study of blood T cells in healthy people across ages. Study-wide context: Per every two T cells, about one barcoded beta molecule was captured by template switching. Study-level points and caveats: The long-lived group displayed more naive CD4+ cells, plus higher diversity, than the aged donors did.

Primers used in a second PCR of roughly 6 to 12 cycles were a sample-barcoded 5' primer and a J-beta primer mix. From the 5' RACE reads, TCRdb called clonotypes with MiXCR, one entry per CDR3 protein. The top ten clones hold 20% to 25% of a sample with hundreds of thousands of distinct CDR3 sequences, less than 60% of them seen once. V trimming: 4 bases; J trimming: 7 bases; junction bases outside the gene matches: 6. The CDR3 contains 13 residues. Germline V CDR1 and CDR2: SGHRS, YFSETQ. Healthy individuals of Caucasian origin from Russia, aged roughly 6 to 90, served as donors. Extraction of total RNA produced a minimum of 5.5 micrograms from each sample.

The TCR originated in a man older than 75 in good health. The sample taken for sequencing was blood. This chain uses TRBV5-1 with TRBJ1-2; 8 bases match TRBD1. The DNA for the CDR3 is TGCGCCAGCAGCAGAGGACAGGGTGGTGGCTACACCTTC. Its translation is CASSRGQGGGYTF.